The 19 T cell receptor beta chains listed next were all sequenced from one sample in a study of T cell responses to AZD1222 COVID-19 vaccine. Here immunoSEQ multiplex PCR was the method, and the copy in TCRdb shows in-frame clones only, minus some. The sample has about 70,000 clones; roughly 85% are singletons. The sample was peripheral blood, taken on day 0 of AZD1222 vaccination. The source of these receptors is an adult in good health.

The chain joins TRBV7-8 to TRBJ1-2; D is ambiguous. The CDR3 contains 12 residues. Trimming took off 1 base at V and 8 bases at J, with 8 bases between the two ends. Germline V gene sequence: CDR1 SGHVS, CDR2 FQNEAQ. CDR3 bases: TGTGCCAGCAGCTTAGAGCGGGAAGGCTACACCTTC. The encoded protein is CASSLEREGYTF.

The CDR3 DNA follows: TGTGCCAGCAGCGGCGACGGGAGGCTCAATTCACCCCTCCACTTT. It codes for CASSGDGRLNSPLHF. This rearrangement joins TRBV9 to TRBJ1-6, with D uncertain. Germline V gives CDR1 SGDLS, CDR2 YYNGEE. Trimming cost V 3 bases and J 7 bases, with 14 bases left between them. This CDR3 spans 15 amino acids.

The chain has TRBV19 and TRBJ2-2, with D unresolved. There are 14 residues in the CDR3. CDR1 is LNHDA, CDR2 SQIVND, per germline (reference sequence). V lost 3 bases, J lost 6 bases, and 11 bases lay in between. As DNA, the CDR3 is TGTGCCAGTAGTATTAAGGTTATTGCCGGGGAGCTGTTTTTT. This translates into CASSIKVIAGELFF.

The V gene is TRBV18, the J gene TRBJ2-2; 10 bases map to TRBD1. V lost 2 bases and J lost 4; bases outside the gene matches: 1. The CDR3 contains 15 residues. Germline-derived CDR1 and CDR2 are KGHSH and LQKENI. CDR3 DNA: TGTGCCAGCTCACCAGGGACAGGGGCCACCGGGGAGCTGTTTTTT. Translation: CASSPGTGATGELFF.

The chain uses TRBV10-3 and TRBJ2-1; 10 bases map to TRBD2. J gave up 9 bases and V 5 bases, and 7 bases lay outside the gene matches. There are 14 residues in the CDR3. Germline V CDR1 and CDR2: ENHRY, SYGVKD. The DNA of the CDR3 is TGTGCCATCAGTCCGGGACTAGCGTTCGCTGAGCAGTTCTTC. It yields the protein CAISPGLAFAEQFF.

The rearrangement links TRBV6-5 to TRBJ1-1; possible D gene TRBD1, 5 bases. The CDR3 is made up of 13 amino acids. Trimming stripped 6 bases from V and 5 bases from J, with 13 bases between. Germline loops: CDR1 MNHEY, CDR2 SVGAGI. The CDR3 DNA reads as TGTGCCAGCAGCCCCCCGGGGGGGACTGAAGCTTTCTTT. Protein product: CASSPPGGTEAFF.

The chain links TRBV28 to TRBJ2-1; 7 bases match TRBD1. This CDR3 region has 14 residues. The ends lost 7 bases at V and 12 bases at J; junction bases unmatched: 15. The germline V gene encodes CDR1 MDHEN and CDR2 SYDVKM. This CDR3 is CASNFGTVAHGQFF. CDR3 DNA sequence: TGTGCCAGCAACTTCGGGACAGTCGCCCACGGGCAGTTCTTC.

The V and J genes are TRBV25-1 and TRBJ1-6; the D gene is possibly TRBD1 (5 bases). Germline V lookup: CDR1 MGHDK, CDR2 SYGVNS. Trimming took off 7 bases at V and 5 bases at J, with 18 bases between the two ends. The CDR3 has 16 amino acids. Here the CDR3 reads CASTQSGRGNNSPLHF. The DNA of the CDR3 is TGTGCCAGCACTCAGAGTGGGAGGGGAAATAATTCACCCCTCCACTTT. Complete variable domain (other parts from reference TRBV25-1 and TRBJ1-6): EADIYQTPRYLVIGTGKKITLECSQTMGHDKMYWYQQDPGMELHLIHYSYGVNSTEKGDLSSESTVSRIRTEHFPLTLESARPSHTSQYLCASTQSGRGNNSPLHFGNGTRLTVT.

The chain has TRBV7-9 and TRBJ2-1, with D possibly TRBD2 on 5 matching bases. This CDR3 has 13 residues. Germline CDR1 reads SEHNR; CDR2 reads FQNEAQ (reference sequence). Trimming pared 9 bases from V and 0 bases from J, leaving 9 bases between. Here the CDR3 DNA reads TGTGCCAGGGCTGCGGGCTCCTACAATGAGCAGTTCTTC. Protein product: CARAAGSYNEQFF.

The J gene is TRBJ2-2, the V gene TRBV7-9, with 8 bases aligning to TRBD1. V was clipped by 5 bases and J by 10 bases; unmatched bases: 15. The CDR3 totals 16 residues. The germline gives CDR1 SEHNR, CDR2 FQNEAQ (reference sequence). The CDR3: CASSLRVRQGLAELFF. CDR3 nucleotide sequence: TGTGCCAGCAGCCTACGAGTAAGACAGGGGCTCGCGGAGCTGTTTTTT. Based on the CDR3 plus reference TRBV7-9 and TRBJ2-2, the full variable domain is DTGVSQNPRHKITKRGQNVTFRCDPISEHNRLYWYRQTLGQGPEFLTYFQNEAQLEKSRLLSDRFSAERPKGSFSTLEIQRTEQGDSAMYLCASSLRVRQGLAELFFGEGSRLTVL.

In its sample, this clone was seen once. V is TRBV7-8 and J is TRBJ1-2; D perhaps matches TRBD1 (5 bases). Trimming removed 1 base from V and 4 bases from J, with 16 bases in between. The CDR3 totals 16 residues. In germline, CDR1 is SGHVS, CDR2 FQNEAQ. The CDR3 sequence: CASSLGSRGAGYGYTF. Written as DNA, the CDR3 is TGTGCCAGCAGCTTAGGTAGTAGGGGCGCCGGCTATGGCTACACCTTC.

This rearrangement joins TRBV6-6 to TRBJ1-5; D is perhaps TRBD1 (6 bases). CDR3 length: 14 residues. Germline assignment: CDR1 MNHNY and CDR2 SVGAGI (reference sequence). V gave up 4 bases and J gave up 7 bases, with 14 bases separating them. The chain's CDR3 is CASSFSTGLQPQHF. The CDR3 nucleotides read TGTGCCAGCAGTTTCAGCACAGGGTTGCAGCCCCAGCATTTT.

The genes are TRBV4-2 and TRBJ1-3; a possible D gene is TRBD1 (5 bases). Trimming pared 0 bases from V and 0 bases from J, leaving 24 bases between. This CDR3 is 21 amino acids long. Germline loops: CDR1 LGHNA, CDR2 YNFKEQ. DNA for the CDR3: TGTGCCAGCAGCCAAGAACAGGTAGCGGCGGGGAGACTCAGCTCTGGAAACACCATATATTTT. Amino acid sequence: CASSQEQVAAGRLSSGNTIYF.

The chain carries TRBV3-1 (or the pseudogene TRBV3-2) and TRBJ2-1; TRBD1 agrees at 10 bases. This CDR3 has 13 residues. V was clipped by 6 bases and J by 6 bases; unmatched bases: 2. The germline CDR1 and CDR2 sequences are LGHDT and YNNKEL (reference sequence). CDR3 DNA: TGTGCCAGCAGGGGACAGGGGAGCAATGAGCAGTTCTTC. This sequence encodes CASRGQGSNEQFF.

The chain couples TRBV12-5 to TRBJ1-2, with D maybe TRBD1 (5 bases). The V end lost 7 bases, the J end lost 2 bases, and 14 bases lay between the germline ends. Germline V CDR1 and CDR2: LGHNT, FRNRAP. CDR3 size: 14 residues. The CDR3 region has the DNA TGTGCTAGTGCATCCGGGAGGGGCAACTATGGCTACACCTTC. This translates into CASASGRGNYGYTF.

V gene TRBV5-1 combines with J gene TRBJ1-1; 9 bases map to TRBD1. Germline V gives CDR1 SGHRS, CDR2 YFSETQ. The V and J ends lost 4 bases and 2 bases, in that order; junction bases with no gene match: 6. This CDR3 comprises 15 residues. CDR3 region: CASSPLDRGNTEAFF. The CDR3, as DNA: TGCGCCAGCAGCCCCCTGGACAGGGGAAACACTGAAGCTTTCTTT. The whole variable domain, filled in from reference TRBV5-1 and TRBJ1-1, reads KAGVTQTPRYLIKTRGQQVTLSCSPISGHRSVSWYQQTPGQGLQFLFEYFSETQRNKGNFPGRFSGRQFSNSRSEMNVSTLELGDSALYLCASSPLDRGNTEAFFGQGTRLTVV.

The V gene is TRBV12-3 or TRBV12-4, the J gene TRBJ2-5, with a possible D match to TRBD2 (6 bases). V was shortened by 3 bases and J by 5 bases, with 10 bases between the two germline ends. CDR3 size: 13 residues. CDR3 region: CASSFGGSETQYF. DNA of the CDR3: TGTGCCAGCAGTTTCGGGGGTTCGGAGACCCAGTACTTC.

This clone has only a few counts. This chain joins TRBV9 and TRBJ1-5, with 9 bases that match TRBD1. Germline assignment: CDR1 SGDLS and CDR2 YYNGEE. The V and J ends lost 4 bases and 6 bases, in that order; junction bases with no gene match: 8. The CDR3 has 15 residues. CDR3 coding DNA: TGTGCCAGCAGCATTGGACAGGGGCAGGGTCAGCCCCAGCATTTT. It yields the protein CASSIGQGQGQPQHF.

This clone has just one count. The gene calls are TRBV9 and TRBJ1-2; TRBD1 matches 9 bases. Trimming removed 0 bases from V and 7 bases from J; junction bases left unmatched: 10. This CDR3 spans 16 amino acids. CDR1 is SGDLS, CDR2 YYNGEE, per germline. In nucleotides, the CDR3 is TGTGCCAGCAGCGTAGGCTACACGGGACAGGGCGGTGGCTACACCTTC. Amino acid sequence: CASSVGYTGQGGGYTF.